Listed below are T cell receptor beta chains from one sample, sequenced in a study of T cells in Graves' hyperthyroidism and ophthalmopathy. MiXCR, applied by TCRdb to the multiplex PCR reads, yields one record per CDR3 protein. Seen here are 300,000 to 400,000 distinct CDR3 sequences, about 20% observed once, and the top ten hold approximately 49%. Sequencing was done on a sample of blood. The receptors come from a woman aged 45-65 years with Graves' hyperthyroidism. Both conserved end residues are part of each CDR3. Each record gives: V gene, D gene, J gene, clone size, CDR3 protein, CDR3 DNA. D genes are given only for firm matches. Size is stated for part of the rows, as once, few or many counts, or as a class when the clone is expanded.

>TRBV6-2/TRBV6-3|TRBD1|TRBJ1-1|-
CASSYSPGQGEAFF
TGTGCCAGCAGTTACTCACCGGGACAGGGGGAAGCTTTCTTT
>TRBV3-1|-|TRBJ1-4|few
CASSRPLRRSTNEKLFF
TGTGCCAGCAGCCGACCTTTGAGAAGGTCAACTAATGAAAAACTGTTTTTT
>TRBV15|TRBD1|TRBJ2-6|-
CATSGTDPSGANVLTF
TGTGCCACCTCTGGGACAGATCCCTCGGGGGCCAACGTCCTGACTTTC
>TRBV15|-|TRBJ2-1|few
CATSQGRTQLYNEQFF
TGTGCCACCAGCCAAGGCCGCACTCAACTCTACAATGAGCAGTTCTTC
>TRBV28|-|TRBJ2-2|few
CASSFEGAYTGELFF
TGTGCCAGCAGTTTCGAAGGGGCGTATACCGGGGAGCTGTTTTTT
>TRBV10-3|-|TRBJ1-2|-
CAISDRGNYGYTF
TGTGCCATCAGTGACAGGGGCAACTATGGCTACACCTTC
>TRBV9|-|TRBJ2-2|-
CASRGFTGELFF
TGTGCCAGCAGGGGGTTTACCGGGGAGCTGTTTTTT
>TRBV20-1|-|TRBJ1-6|-
CSASRGPLNSPLHF
TGCAGTGCTAGTAGGGGACCGTTGAATTCACCCCTCCACTTT
>TRBV20-1|TRBD2|TRBJ2-1|few
CSASGEWTSGFSRVREQFF
TGCAGTGCTAGTGGGGAGTGGACTAGCGGGTTTTCGCGGGTTCGTGAGCAGTTCTTC
>TRBV10-2|TRBD2|TRBJ2-5|-
CASRAGLAGGRGTQYF
TGCGCCAGCAGGGCCGGACTAGCGGGGGGGAGGGGGACCCAGTACTTC
>TRBV20-1|-|TRBJ2-1|-
CSASEVAFHNEQFF
TGCAGTGCTAGTGAGGTCGCGTTTCACAATGAGCAGTTCTTC
>TRBV11-2|-|TRBJ2-1|many
CASTLLGGRGEQFF
TGTGCCAGCACCCTTCTAGGGGGGCGAGGGGAGCAGTTCTTC
>TRBV6-1|-|TRBJ1-5|many
CASSPSLRGTGQPQHF
TGTGCCAGCAGTCCCTCGCTAAGGGGTACGGGTCAGCCCCAGCATTTT
>TRBV10-3|-|TRBJ2-1|few
CASSTGGISYNEQFF
TGTGCCTCCAGCACTGGGGGGATCTCCTACAATGAGCAGTTCTTC
>TRBV7-9|TRBD1|TRBJ2-5|-
CAGEGAEETQYF
TGTGCCGGCGAGGGGGCGGAGGAGACCCAGTACTTC
>TRBV15|-|TRBJ2-5|many
CATSLGREQETQYF
TGTGCCACCAGCCTGGGCAGGGAACAAGAGACCCAGTACTTC
>TRBV3-1|-|TRBJ2-3|many
CASSQDSGHRTDTQYF
TGTGCCAGCAGCCAAGATTCAGGACACCGCACAGATACGCAGTATTTT
>TRBV29-1|-|TRBJ2-1|-
CSVDEQFF
TGCAGCGTGGATGAGCAGTTCTTC
>TRBV29-1|-|TRBJ1-2|-
CSVEEASSQGYTF
TGCAGCGTTGAAGAGGCCAGTTCCCAGGGCTACACCTTC
>TRBV5-6|-|TRBJ1-2|-
CASSVRVRGGYTF
TGTGCCAGCAGCGTCAGGGTTCGGGGAGGCTACACCTTC
>TRBV2|-|TRBJ1-6|many
CASSEGGTVGSPLHF
TGTGCCAGCAGTGAAGGGGGGACCGTGGGTTCACCCCTCCACTTT
>TRBV7-6|-|TRBJ2-1|-
CASSGQSSYNEQFF
TGTGCCAGCTCGGGTCAGAGCTCCTACAATGAGCAGTTCTTC
>TRBV10-1|-|TRBJ1-5|many
CASSESTAEGYSNQPQHF
TGCGCCAGCAGTGAGTCCACCGCCGAGGGTTATAGCAATCAGCCCCAGCATTTT
>TRBV7-3|TRBD2|TRBJ2-3|-
CASSDTSGSSDTQYF
TGTGCCAGCAGTGACACTAGCGGGAGTTCAGATACGCAGTATTTT
>TRBV6-4|-|TRBJ1-1|-
CASSDDSTGNTEAFF
TGTGCCAGCAGTGACGATTCGACAGGGAACACTGAAGCTTTCTTT
>TRBV6-6|TRBD1|TRBJ1-5|many
CASSYDREQPQHF
TGTGCCAGCAGTTACGACAGGGAACAGCCCCAGCATTTT
>TRBV6-4|-|TRBJ2-3|-
CASSEGSGADTQYF
TGTGCCAGCAGTGAGGGATCGGGAGCAGATACGCAGTATTTT
>TRBV20-1|-|TRBJ1-1|many
CSAAGDMNTEAFF
TGCAGTGCCGCAGGTGACATGAACACTGAAGCTTTCTTT
>TRBV2|TRBD2|TRBJ2-3|few
CATLALGTSGSRSNTQYF
TGTGCCACCCTTGCTCTCGGGACTAGCGGGAGTAGATCAAATACGCAGTATTTT
>TRBV19|-|TRBJ2-1|many
CASSIDGWSRAGKDEQFF
TGTGCCAGTAGTATAGATGGATGGAGTCGGGCAGGGAAGGATGAGCAGTTCTTC
>TRBV12-3/TRBV12-4|-|TRBJ2-1|many
CASSLAGAVGNEQFF
TGTGCCAGCAGTTTAGCGGGAGCGGTCGGCAATGAGCAGTTCTTC
>TRBV20-1|TRBD1|TRBJ2-5|-
CSARLPGQGQETQYF
TGCAGTGCTAGACTGCCGGGACAGGGACAAGAGACCCAGTACTTC
>TRBV5-1|TRBD1|TRBJ1-1|-
CASSPRQGALDTEAFF
TGCGCCAGCAGCCCTAGACAGGGGGCGTTGGACACTGAAGCTTTCTTT
>TRBV20-1|-|TRBJ2-3|many
CSARRGIFTDTQYF
TGCAGTGCTAGGAGGGGGATCTTCACAGATACGCAGTATTTT
>TRBV6-5|-|TRBJ2-5|many
CASSYDPSGGRGGETQYF
TGTGCCAGCAGTTACGACCCTTCCGGGGGCAGGGGAGGAGAGACCCAGTACTTC
>TRBV20-1|TRBD1|TRBJ2-7|many
CSAEGQGRPYEQYF
TGCAGTGCTGAGGGACAGGGGAGGCCCTACGAGCAGTACTTC
>TRBV10-2|-|TRBJ2-2|-
CASSDGAGFAGELFF
TGCGCCAGCAGTGACGGGGCAGGGTTCGCCGGGGAGCTGTTTTTT
>TRBV9|-|TRBJ1-1|many
CASSVGPEGTEAFF
TGTGCCAGCAGCGTAGGTCCCGAGGGAACTGAAGCTTTCTTT
>TRBV11-2|TRBD1|TRBJ2-6|many
CASSLTGGDGANVLTF
TGTGCCAGCAGCTTAACAGGGGGCGATGGGGCCAACGTCCTGACTTTC
>TRBV12-3/TRBV12-4|TRBD1|TRBJ2-3|few
CASSFRGQVSQYF
TGTGCCAGCAGTTTCCGGGGACAGGTCTCGCAGTATTTT
>TRBV15|-|TRBJ2-5|many
CATSRGQGTETQYF
TGTGCCACCAGCAGAGGTCAAGGGACGGAGACCCAGTACTTC
>TRBV3-1|TRBD2|TRBJ2-2|many
CASSQLAGRTDTGELFF
TGTGCCAGCAGCCAACTAGCGGGGCGTACGGACACCGGGGAGCTGTTTTTT
>TRBV27|-|TRBJ2-6|many
CASVSGANVLTF
TGTGCCAGCGTCTCTGGGGCCAACGTCCTGACTTTC
>TRBV18|-|TRBJ1-5|-
CASSGPDKNQPQHF
TGTGCCAGCTCCGGGCCGGACAAAAATCAGCCCCAGCATTTT
>TRBV20-1|-|TRBJ2-1|few
CSCWGLHNEQFF
TGCAGTTGTTGGGGGTTGCACAATGAGCAGTTCTTC
>TRBV9|-|TRBJ1-4|-
CASSVWETNEKLFF
TGTGCCAGCAGCGTCTGGGAGACTAATGAAAAACTGTTTTTT
>TRBV5-4|TRBD1|TRBJ1-2|-
CASSSRQGILDGYTF
TGTGCCAGCAGCTCAAGACAGGGAATATTGGATGGCTACACCTTC
>TRBV18|-|TRBJ1-1|many
CASSPSAQPAGTEAFF
TGTGCCAGCTCACCGAGCGCACAGCCGGCGGGCACTGAAGCTTTCTTT
>TRBV2|TRBD1|TRBJ2-1|many
CASSQGQENEQFF
TGTGCCAGCAGCCAGGGACAGGAGAATGAGCAGTTCTTC
>TRBV27|TRBD1|TRBJ1-2|few
CASSLSGTGANYGYTF
TGTGCCAGCAGTTTATCGGGGACAGGAGCTAACTATGGCTACACCTTC
>TRBV5-1|TRBD1|TRBJ2-3|few
CASSFGTDTQSSTDTQYF
TGCGCCAGCAGCTTCGGGACAGACACCCAGTCTAGCACAGATACGCAGTATTTT
>TRBV4-1|-|TRBJ2-7|-
CASSLAVDYEQYF
TGCGCCAGCAGCCTGGCGGTAGATTACGAGCAGTACTTC
>TRBV13|-|TRBJ2-5|-
CASSLGLPTWETQYF
TGTGCCAGCAGCTTAGGCCTCCCCACTTGGGAGACCCAGTACTTC
>TRBV2|-|TRBJ2-5|many
CASSPTMGTQYF
TGTGCCAGCAGCCCCACAATGGGGACCCAGTACTTC
>TRBV2|TRBD2|TRBJ2-1|many
CASRLGGNNEQFF
TGTGCCAGCAGGTTGGGGGGGAACAATGAGCAGTTCTTC